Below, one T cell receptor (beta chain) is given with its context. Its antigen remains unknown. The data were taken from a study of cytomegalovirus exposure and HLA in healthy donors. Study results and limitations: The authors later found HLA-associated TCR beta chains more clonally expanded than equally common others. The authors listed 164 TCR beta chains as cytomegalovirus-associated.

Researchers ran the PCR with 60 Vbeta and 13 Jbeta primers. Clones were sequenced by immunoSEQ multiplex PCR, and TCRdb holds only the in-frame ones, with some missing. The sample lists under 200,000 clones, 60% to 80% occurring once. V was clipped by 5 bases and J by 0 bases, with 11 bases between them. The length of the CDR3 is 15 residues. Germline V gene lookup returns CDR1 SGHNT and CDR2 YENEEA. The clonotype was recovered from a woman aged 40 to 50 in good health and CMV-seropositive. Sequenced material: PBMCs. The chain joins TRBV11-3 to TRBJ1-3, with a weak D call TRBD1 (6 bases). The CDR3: CASSVRTDSGNTIYF. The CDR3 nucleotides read TGTGCCAGCAGCGTCCGGACAGACTCTGGAAACACCATATATTTT. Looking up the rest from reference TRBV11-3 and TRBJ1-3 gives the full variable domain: EAGVVQSPRYKIIEKKQPVAFWCNPISGHNTLYWYLQNLGQGPELLIRYENEEAVDDSQLPKDRFSAERLKGVDSTLKIQPAELGDSAVYLCASSVRTDSGNTIYFGEGSWLTVV.